Only a few counts were recorded for the clone carrying this T cell receptor (beta chain). What it recognizes is unknown. The CDR3 has 12 residues. V was shortened by 5 bases and J by 2 bases, with 5 bases between the two germline ends. CDR1 KGHDR and CDR2 SFDVKD come from the germline V gene. Investigators prepared the TCR beta libraries by applying iRepertoire HTBI primers and Arm-PCR of CDR3 regions. TCRdb re-derived calls from the multiplex PCR reads in MiXCR, one entry per CDR3 protein. The sample yields about 470,000 distinct CDR3 sequences, under 15% seen once. These data belong to a study of regulatory T cells in long-lasting Graves disease. Findings of the study overall: TRBV28, TRBJ1-2 and TRBJ2-5 were segments that persistent disease favored. Patients with persistent disease shared 2,741 public clonotypes, outpacing the approximately 920 shared by new patients.

The time point: newly diagnosed GD, antithyroid drugs for less than 3 months. Following extraction of RNA from PBMCs, that RNA was used to make the TCR library. Nine milliliters of peripheral blood were taken and placed in EDTA tubes. The sample was also linked to a second study, of T cells in Graves' hyperthyroidism and ophthalmopathy. This second report adds: Thyroid ultrasound and orbital computed tomography, with clinical symptoms and serum thyroxine and TRAb, informed diagnoses.

The sample in question was peripheral blood mononuclear cells (PBMCs), obtained at new diagnosis, from a patient treated with antithyroid drugs. The chain joins TRBV24-1 to TRBJ1-2; no reliable D call. This TCR was sampled from a woman in her 30s with Graves disease. CDR3: CATSVHNYGYTF. CDR3 bases: TGTGCCACCAGTGTCCACAACTATGGCTACACCTTC.